This T cell receptor (beta chain) was recorded in a study of post-analysis software for immune sequencing data. Overall study findings and caveats: When patients were compared with controls, about five TRBV segments were more frequent, TRBV5-6, TRBV5-1 and TRBV20-1 among them.

Notes on this clonotype: Its specificity is unknown.

The V and J ends lost 3 bases and 2 bases respectively, with 17 bases between them. CDR3 size: 16 residues. Each TCR beta cDNA library carried unique molecular identifiers. It was from roughly 1 to 10 million T cells that approximately 500,000 cDNA molecules came. TCRdb independently ran MiXCR on the PCR reads; one entry per CDR3 protein. The sample lists hundreds of thousands of distinct CDR3 sequences, approximately 59% occurring once. This chain joins TRBV12-3 or TRBV12-4 and TRBJ2-7, with D unresolved. This clonotype originated in a girl aged 2-10 years with multiple sclerosis. The specimen was blood. In DNA, the CDR3 is TGTGCCAGCAGTTTTGGGTTCTCGCGGTTAACCTACGAGCAGTACTTC. This gives the protein CASSFGFSRLTYEQYF.